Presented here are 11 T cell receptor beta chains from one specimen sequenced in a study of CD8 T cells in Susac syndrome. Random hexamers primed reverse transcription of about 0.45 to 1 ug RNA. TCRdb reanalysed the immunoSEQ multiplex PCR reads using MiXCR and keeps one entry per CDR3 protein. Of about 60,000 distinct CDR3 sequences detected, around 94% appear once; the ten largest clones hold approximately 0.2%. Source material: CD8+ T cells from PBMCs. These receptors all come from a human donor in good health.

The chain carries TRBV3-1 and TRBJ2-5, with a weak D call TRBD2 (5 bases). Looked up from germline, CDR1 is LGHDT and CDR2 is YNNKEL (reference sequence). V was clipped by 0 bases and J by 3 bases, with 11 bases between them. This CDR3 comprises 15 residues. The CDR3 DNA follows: TGTGCCAGCAGCCAAGATTCCGGGATGAAAGAGACCCAGTACTTC. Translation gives CASSQDSGMKETQYF.

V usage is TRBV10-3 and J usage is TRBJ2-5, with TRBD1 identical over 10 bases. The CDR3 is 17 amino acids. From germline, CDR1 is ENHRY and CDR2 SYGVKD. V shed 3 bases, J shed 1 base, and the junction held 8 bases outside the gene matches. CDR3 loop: CAISDSPGTGAQETQYF. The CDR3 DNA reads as TGTGCCATCAGTGACTCTCCCGGGACAGGGGCCCAAGAGACCCAGTACTTC.

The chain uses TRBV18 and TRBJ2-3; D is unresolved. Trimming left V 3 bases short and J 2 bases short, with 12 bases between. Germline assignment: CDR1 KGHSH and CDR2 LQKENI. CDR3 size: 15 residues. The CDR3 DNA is TGTGCCAGCTCACCCGCGGAATACTACACAGATACGCAGTATTTT. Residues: CASSPAEYYTDTQYF. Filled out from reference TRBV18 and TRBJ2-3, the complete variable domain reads NAGVMQNPRHLVRRRGQEARLRCSPMKGHSHVYWYRQLPEEGLKFMVYLQKENIIDESGMPKERFSAEFPKEGPSILRIQQVVRGDSAAYFCASSPAEYYTDTQYFGPGTRLTVL.

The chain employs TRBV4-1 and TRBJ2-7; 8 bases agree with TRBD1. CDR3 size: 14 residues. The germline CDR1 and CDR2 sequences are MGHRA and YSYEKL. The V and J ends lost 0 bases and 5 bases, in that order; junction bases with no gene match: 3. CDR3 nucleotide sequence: TGCGCCAGCAGCCAAGAGTCGACAGGGGACGAGCAGTACTTC. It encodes CASSQESTGDEQYF.

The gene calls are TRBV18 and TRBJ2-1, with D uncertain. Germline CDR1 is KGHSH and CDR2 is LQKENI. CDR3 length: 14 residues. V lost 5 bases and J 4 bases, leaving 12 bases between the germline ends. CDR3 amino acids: CASSGSGPYNEQFF. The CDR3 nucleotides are TGTGCCAGCTCAGGCTCAGGACCGTACAATGAGCAGTTCTTC.

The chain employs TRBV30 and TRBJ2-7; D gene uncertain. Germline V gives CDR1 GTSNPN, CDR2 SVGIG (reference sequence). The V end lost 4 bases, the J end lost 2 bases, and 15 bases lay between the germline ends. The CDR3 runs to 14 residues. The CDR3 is CAWIPKILTYEQYF. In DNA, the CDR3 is TGTGCCTGGATACCTAAAATTCTGACCTACGAGCAGTACTTC.

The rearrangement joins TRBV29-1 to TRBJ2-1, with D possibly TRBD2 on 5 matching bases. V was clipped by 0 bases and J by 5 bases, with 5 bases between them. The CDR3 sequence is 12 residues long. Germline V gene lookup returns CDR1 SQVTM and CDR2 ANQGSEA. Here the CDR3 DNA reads TGCAGCGTTGAAGAGCGGGACAATGAGCAGTTCTTC. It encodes CSVEERDNEQFF.

CDR3 sequence reads: CASSIGSEKLFF. The DNA of the CDR3 is TGTGCCAGTAGTATCGGCAGCGAAAAACTGTTTTTT. V gene TRBV19 combines with J gene TRBJ1-4, with D uncertain. This CDR3 has 12 amino acids. Germline V CDR1 and CDR2: LNHDA, SQIVND (reference sequence). Between the trimmed V and J ends, which lost 3 bases and 8 bases, there was a span of 7 bases. Full variable domain (rest looked up from reference TRBV19 and TRBJ1-4): DGGITQSPKYLFRKEGQNVTLSCEQNLNHDAMYWYRQDPGQGLRLIYYSQIVNDFQKGDIAEGYSVSREKKESFPLTVTSAQKNPTAFYLCASSIGSEKLFFGSGTQLSVL.

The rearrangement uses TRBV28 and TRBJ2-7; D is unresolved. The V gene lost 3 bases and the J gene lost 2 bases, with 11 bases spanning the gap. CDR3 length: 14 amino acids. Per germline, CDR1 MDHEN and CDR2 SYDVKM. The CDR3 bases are TGTGCCAGCAGTTTGAGCAACAGACCCTACGAGCAGTACTTC. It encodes CASSLSNRPYEQYF.

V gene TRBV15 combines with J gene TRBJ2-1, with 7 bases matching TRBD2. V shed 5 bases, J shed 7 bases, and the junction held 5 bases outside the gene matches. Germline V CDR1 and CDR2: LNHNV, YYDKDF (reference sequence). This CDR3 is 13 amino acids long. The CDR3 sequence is CATSLAEGNEQFF. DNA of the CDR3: TGTGCCACCAGCCTAGCGGAGGGGAATGAGCAGTTCTTC.

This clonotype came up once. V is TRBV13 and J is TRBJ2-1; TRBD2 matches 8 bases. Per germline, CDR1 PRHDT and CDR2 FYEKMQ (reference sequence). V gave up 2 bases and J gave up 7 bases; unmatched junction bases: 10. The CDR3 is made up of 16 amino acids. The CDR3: CASSLSLAGGLNEQFF. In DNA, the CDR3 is TGTGCCAGCAGCTTATCTCTCGCGGGGGGACTAAATGAGCAGTTCTTC.